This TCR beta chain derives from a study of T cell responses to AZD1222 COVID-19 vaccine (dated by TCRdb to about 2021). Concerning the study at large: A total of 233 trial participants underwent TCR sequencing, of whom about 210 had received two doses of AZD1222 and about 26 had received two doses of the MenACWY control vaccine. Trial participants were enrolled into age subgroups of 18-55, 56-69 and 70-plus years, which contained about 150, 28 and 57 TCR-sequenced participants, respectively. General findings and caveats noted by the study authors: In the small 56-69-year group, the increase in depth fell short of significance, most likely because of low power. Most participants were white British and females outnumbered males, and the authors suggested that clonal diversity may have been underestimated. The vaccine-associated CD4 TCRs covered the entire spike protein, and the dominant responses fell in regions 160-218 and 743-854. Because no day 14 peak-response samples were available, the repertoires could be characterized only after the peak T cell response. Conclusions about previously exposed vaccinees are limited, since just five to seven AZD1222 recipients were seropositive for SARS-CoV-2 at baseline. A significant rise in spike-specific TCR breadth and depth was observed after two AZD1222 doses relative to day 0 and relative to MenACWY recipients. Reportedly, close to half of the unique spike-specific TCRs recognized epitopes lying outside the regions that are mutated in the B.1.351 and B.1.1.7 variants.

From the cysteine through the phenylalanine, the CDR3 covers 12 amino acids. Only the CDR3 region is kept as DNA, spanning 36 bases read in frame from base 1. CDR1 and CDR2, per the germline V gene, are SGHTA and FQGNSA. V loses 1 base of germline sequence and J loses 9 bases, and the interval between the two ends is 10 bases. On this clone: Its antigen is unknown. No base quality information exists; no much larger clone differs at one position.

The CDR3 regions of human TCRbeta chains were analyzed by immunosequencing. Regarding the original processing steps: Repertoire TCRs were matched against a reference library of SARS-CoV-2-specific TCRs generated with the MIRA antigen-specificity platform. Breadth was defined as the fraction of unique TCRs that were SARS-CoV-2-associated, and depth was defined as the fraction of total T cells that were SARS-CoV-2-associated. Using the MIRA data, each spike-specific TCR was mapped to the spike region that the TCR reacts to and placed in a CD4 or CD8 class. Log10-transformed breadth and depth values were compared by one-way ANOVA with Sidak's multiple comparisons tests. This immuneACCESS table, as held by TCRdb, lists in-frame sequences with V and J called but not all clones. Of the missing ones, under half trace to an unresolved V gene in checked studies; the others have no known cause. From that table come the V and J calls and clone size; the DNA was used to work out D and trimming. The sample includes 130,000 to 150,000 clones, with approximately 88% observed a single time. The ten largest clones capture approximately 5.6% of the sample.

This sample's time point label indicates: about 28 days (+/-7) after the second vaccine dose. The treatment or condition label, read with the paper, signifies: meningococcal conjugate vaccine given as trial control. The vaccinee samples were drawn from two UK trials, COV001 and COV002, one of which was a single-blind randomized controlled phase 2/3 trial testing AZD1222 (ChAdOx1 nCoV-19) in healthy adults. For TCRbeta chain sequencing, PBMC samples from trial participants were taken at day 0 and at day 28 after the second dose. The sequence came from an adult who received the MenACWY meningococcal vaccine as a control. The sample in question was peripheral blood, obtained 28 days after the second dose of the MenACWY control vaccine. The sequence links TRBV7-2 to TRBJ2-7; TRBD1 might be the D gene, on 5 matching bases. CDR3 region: CASSLGKGLQYF. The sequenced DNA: TGTGCCAGCAGCTTAGGAAAGGGGCTGCAGTACTTC.